The text below deals with one T cell receptor (beta chain). Profiling relied on immunoSEQ multiplex PCR, and the TCRdb table lists in-frame clones only, not all of them. The repertoire includes around 120,000 clones, roughly nine tenths of them detected once, and roughly 1.6% sits in the top ten. The data were taken from a study of T cell responses to AZD1222 COVID-19 vaccine. This TCR was recovered from an adult who received the AZD1222 COVID-19 vaccine. The input for sequencing was peripheral blood, taken 28 days after the second AZD1222 dose.

CDR3 region: CASSLAGPPMGYTF. CDR3 in DNA: TGTGCCAGCAGCTTGGCAGGGCCTCCAATGGGCTACACCTTC. V usage is TRBV5-6 and J usage is TRBJ1-2; D possibly corresponds to TRBD1 (5 bases). Germline CDR1 SGHDT, CDR2 YYEEEE. The ends were cut back, 0 bases at V and 8 bases at J, with 14 bases in the middle. The CDR3 consists of 14 residues.